The sequence of this T cell receptor beta chain was determined in a study of follicular helper T cells after annual influenza vaccination. General study points: ICOS+CD38+ cTfh clonality tracked population frequency, and its change tracked circulating plasmablast change.

About this clone: Its antigen remains unknown.

Sequencing used immunoSEQ multiplex PCR; TCRdb keeps in-frame clones, though not all of them. The repertoire consists of under 7,000 clones, with approximately 88% occurring once and the leading ten covering about 2.5%. Germline CDR1 reads SGHTA; CDR2 reads FQGTGA. The CDR3 runs 13 residues. Trimming took off 4 bases at V and 3 bases at J, with 9 bases between the two ends. Time point noted: 2015-2016 season, 7 days after influenza vaccination. The material sequenced was CXCR5+ CD38- circulating T follicular helper cells from blood, taken 7 days after influenza vaccination. Subset reported: circulating Tfh, non-naive CD4+CXCR5+PD-1+ (ICOS+CD38+ or ICOS-CD38-). The chain carries TRBV7-3 and TRBJ1-1; the D gene is possibly TRBD1 (5 bases). This clonotype originated in an adult who received the influenza vaccine. CDR3 DNA: TGTGCCAGCAGCTCTGGGGCGGACACTGAAGCTTTCTTT. Its translation: CASSSGADTEAFF.